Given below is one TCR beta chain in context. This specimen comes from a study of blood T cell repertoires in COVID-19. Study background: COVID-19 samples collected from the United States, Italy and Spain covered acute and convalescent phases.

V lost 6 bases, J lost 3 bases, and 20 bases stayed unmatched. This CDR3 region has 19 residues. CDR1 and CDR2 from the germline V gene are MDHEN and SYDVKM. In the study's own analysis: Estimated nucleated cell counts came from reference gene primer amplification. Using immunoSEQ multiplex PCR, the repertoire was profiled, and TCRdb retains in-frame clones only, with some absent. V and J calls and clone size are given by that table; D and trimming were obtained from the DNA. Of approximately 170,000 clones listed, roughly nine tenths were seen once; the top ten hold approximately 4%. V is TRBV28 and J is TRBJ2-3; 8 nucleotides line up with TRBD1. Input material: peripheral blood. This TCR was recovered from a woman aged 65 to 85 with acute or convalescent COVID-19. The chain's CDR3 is CASSSVAQWSGGVTDTQYF. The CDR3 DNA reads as TGTGCCAGCAGCTCCGTTGCCCAGTGGTCAGGGGGCGTGACAGATACGCAGTATTTT.